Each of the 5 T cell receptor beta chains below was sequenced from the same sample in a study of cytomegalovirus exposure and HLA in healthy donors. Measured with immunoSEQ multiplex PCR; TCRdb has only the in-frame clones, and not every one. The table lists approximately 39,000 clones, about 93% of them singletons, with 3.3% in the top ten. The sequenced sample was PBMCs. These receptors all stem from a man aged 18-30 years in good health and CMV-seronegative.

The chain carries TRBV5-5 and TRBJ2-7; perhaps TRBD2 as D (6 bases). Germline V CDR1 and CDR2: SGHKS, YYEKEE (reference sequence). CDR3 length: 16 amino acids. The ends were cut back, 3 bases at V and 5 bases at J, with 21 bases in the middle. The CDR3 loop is CASSWWGGIVSDEQYF. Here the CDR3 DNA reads TGTGCCAGCAGCTGGTGGGGAGGTATTGTTAGCGACGAGCAGTACTTC.

The CDR3 loop reads CASSSGSGGATQYF. The CDR3 DNA sequence: TGTGCCAGCAGCTCGGGGTCGGGAGGGGCCACGCAGTATTTT. The chain links TRBV7-3 to TRBJ2-3, with TRBD2 matching 8 bases. Per the germline V gene, CDR1 is SGHTA and CDR2 is FQGTGA. The V and J ends lost 4 bases and 9 bases, in that order; junction bases with no gene match: 9. This CDR3 is built from 14 residues.

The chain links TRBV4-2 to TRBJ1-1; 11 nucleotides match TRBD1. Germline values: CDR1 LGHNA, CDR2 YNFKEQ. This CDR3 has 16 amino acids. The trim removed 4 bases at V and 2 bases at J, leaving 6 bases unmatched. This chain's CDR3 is CASSPRTGGINTEAFF. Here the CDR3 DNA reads TGTGCCAGCAGCCCAAGGACAGGGGGCATAAACACTGAAGCTTTCTTT.

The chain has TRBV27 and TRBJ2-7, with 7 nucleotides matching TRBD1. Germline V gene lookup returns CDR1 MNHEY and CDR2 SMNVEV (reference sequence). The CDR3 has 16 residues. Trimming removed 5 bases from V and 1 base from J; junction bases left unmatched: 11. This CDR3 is CASSAQGTLRSYEQYF. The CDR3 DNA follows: TGTGCCAGCAGTGCACAGGGGACACTTCGGTCCTACGAGCAGTACTTC.

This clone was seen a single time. For the CDR3, the DNA is TGTGCCAGCAGCTTCGGGACTAGCCACCCTACAGAGACCCAGTACTTC. It encodes CASSFGTSHPTETQYF. V gene TRBV7-2 combines with J gene TRBJ2-5; 9 bases are shared with TRBD2. Germline values: CDR1 SGHTA, CDR2 FQGNSA. V trimming: 3 bases; J trimming: 4 bases; junction bases outside the gene matches: 9. The CDR3 runs to 16 residues. The entire variable domain, with the rest obtained from reference TRBV7-2 and TRBJ2-5, is as follows: GAGVSQSPSNKVTEKGKDVELRCDPISGHTALYWYRQSLGQGLEFLIYFQGNSAPDKSGLPSDRFSAERTGGSVSTLTIQRTQQEDSAVYLCASSFGTSHPTETQYFGPGTRLLVL.